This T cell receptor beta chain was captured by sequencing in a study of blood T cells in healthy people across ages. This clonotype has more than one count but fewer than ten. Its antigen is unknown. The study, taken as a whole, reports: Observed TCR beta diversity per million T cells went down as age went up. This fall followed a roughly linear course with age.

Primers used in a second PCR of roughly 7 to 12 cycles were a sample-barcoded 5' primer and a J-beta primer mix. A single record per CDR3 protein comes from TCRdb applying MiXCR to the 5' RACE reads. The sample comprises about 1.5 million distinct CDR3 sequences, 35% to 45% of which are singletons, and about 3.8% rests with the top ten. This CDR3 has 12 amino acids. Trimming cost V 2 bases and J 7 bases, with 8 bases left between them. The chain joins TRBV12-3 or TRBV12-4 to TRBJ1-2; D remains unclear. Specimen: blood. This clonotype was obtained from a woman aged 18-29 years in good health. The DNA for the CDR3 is TGTGCCAGCAGTTTATTGGGTTTTGGCTACACCTTC. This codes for CASSLLGFGYTF.